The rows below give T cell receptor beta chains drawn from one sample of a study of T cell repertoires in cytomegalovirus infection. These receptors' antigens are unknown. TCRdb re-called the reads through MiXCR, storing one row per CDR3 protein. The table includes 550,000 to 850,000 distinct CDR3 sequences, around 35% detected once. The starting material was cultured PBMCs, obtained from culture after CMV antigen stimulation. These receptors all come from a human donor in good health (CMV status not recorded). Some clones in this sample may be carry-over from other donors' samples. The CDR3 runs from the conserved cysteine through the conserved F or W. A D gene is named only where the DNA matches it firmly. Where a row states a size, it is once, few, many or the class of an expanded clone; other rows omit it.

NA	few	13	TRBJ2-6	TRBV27	CASGGRGVNVLTF	TGTGCCAGCGGAGGTAGGGGGGTCAACGTCCTGACTTTC
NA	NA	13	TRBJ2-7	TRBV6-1	CASIDTSLYEQYF	TGTGCCAGCATCGACACTTCACTCTACGAGCAGTACTTC
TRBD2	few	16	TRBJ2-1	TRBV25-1	CASSATGTSSYNEQFF	TGTGCCAGCAGTGCCACCGGGACTAGTTCCTACAATGAGCAGTTCTTC
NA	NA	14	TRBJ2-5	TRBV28	CASSFRDGLETQYF	TGTGCCAGCAGTTTTCGCGATGGGTTAGAGACCCAGTACTTC
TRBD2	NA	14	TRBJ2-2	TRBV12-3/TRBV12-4	CASTLAGRDGELFF	TGTGCCAGTACCTTAGCGGGTCGGGACGGGGAGCTGTTTTTT
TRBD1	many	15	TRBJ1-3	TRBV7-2	CASSLVTGGGNTIYF	TGTGCCAGCAGCTTAGTTACAGGGGGCGGAAACACCATATATTTT
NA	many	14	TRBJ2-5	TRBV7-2	CASSLKDRWETQYF	TGTGCCAGCAGCTTAAAAGACCGTTGGGAGACCCAGTACTTC
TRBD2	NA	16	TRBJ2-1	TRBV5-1	CASSLGGGTGDNEQFF	TGCGCCAGCAGCCTTGGCGGGGGGACCGGCGACAATGAGCAGTTCTTC
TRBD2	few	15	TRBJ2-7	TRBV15	CATSRETGGGYEQYF	TGTGCCACCAGCAGAGAAACGGGCGGGGGGTACGAGCAGTACTTC
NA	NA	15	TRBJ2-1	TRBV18	CASSNTASSYNEQFF	TGTGCCAGCTCTAACACCGCGAGCTCCTACAATGAGCAGTTCTTC
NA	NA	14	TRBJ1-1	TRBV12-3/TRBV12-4	CASSRRGSGTEAFF	TGTGCCAGCAGCCGGCGGGGGTCCGGCACTGAAGCTTTCTTT
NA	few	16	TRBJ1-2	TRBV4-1	CASSQPWRGPGYGYTF	TGCGCCAGCAGCCAACCTTGGAGAGGCCCGGGCTATGGCTACACCTTC
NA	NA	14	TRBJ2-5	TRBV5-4	CASSLSLPQETQYF	TGTGCCAGCAGCTTGAGCCTACCACAAGAGACCCAGTACTTC
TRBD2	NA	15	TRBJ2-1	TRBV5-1	CASSTGLAGEDEQFF	TGCGCCAGCAGCACCGGACTAGCGGGAGAGGATGAGCAGTTCTTC
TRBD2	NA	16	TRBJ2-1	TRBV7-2	CASSNRGRGGLNEQFF	TGTGCCAGCAGCAACCGGGGGCGGGGGGGACTTAATGAGCAGTTCTTC
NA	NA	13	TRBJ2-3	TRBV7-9	CASRPTVTDTQYF	TGTGCCAGCAGACCGACAGTCACAGATACGCAGTATTTT
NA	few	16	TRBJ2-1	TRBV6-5	CASSSRDFPTYNEQFF	TGTGCCAGCAGTTCGCGGGACTTCCCGACCTACAATGAGCAGTTCTTC
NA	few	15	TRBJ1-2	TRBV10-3	CAISDIRDNNYGYTF	TGTGCCATCAGCGATATCCGGGACAACAACTATGGCTACACCTTC
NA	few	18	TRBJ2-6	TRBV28	CASSLWAAAFSGANVLTF	TGTGCCAGCAGTTTATGGGCAGCTGCCTTCTCTGGGGCCAACGTCCTGACTTTC
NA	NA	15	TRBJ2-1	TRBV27	CASATEPFPYNEQFF	TGTGCCAGCGCGACTGAGCCCTTTCCATACAATGAGCAGTTCTTC
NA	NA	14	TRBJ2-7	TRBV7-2	CASSPGRDSYEQYF	TGTGCCAGCAGCCCGGGACGGGATTCCTACGAGCAGTACTTC
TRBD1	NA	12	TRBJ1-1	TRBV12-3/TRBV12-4	CASSSTGVEAFF	TGTGCCAGCAGTTCCACAGGGGTTGAAGCTTTCTTT
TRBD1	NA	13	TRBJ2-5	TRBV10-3	CAIREGQEETQYF	TGTGCCATCCGAGAAGGACAGGAAGAGACCCAGTACTTC
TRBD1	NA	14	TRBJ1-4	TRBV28	CASSSWTGNEKLFF	TGTGCCAGCAGTTCTTGGACAGGGAATGAAAAACTGTTTTTT
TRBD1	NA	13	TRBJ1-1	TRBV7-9	CASSQDRETEAFF	TGTGCCAGCAGCCAGGACAGGGAGACTGAAGCTTTCTTT